Below are 8 T cell receptor beta chains sequenced from a single sample in a study of T cells in localized non-small cell lung cancer. Profiling relied on immunoSEQ multiplex PCR, and the TCRdb table lists in-frame clones only, not all of them. The sample includes 72,000 or so clones, 86% of them seen just once. This specimen was peripheral blood, taken before any cancer treatment. The receptor set was obtained from a male donor at least 60 years old with stage III squamous cell lung carcinoma.

The chain employs TRBV5-5 and TRBJ2-3; D is uncertain. CDR1 is SGHKS, CDR2 YYEKEE, per germline (reference sequence). CDR3 length: 15 residues. Trimming cost V 0 bases and J 0 bases, with 8 bases left between them. In DNA, the CDR3 is TGTGCCAGCAGCTTGGGGGAATCCAGCACAGATACGCAGTATTTT. Amino acids: CASSLGESSTDTQYF.

The chain carries TRBV5-1 and TRBJ2-3, with 7 bases identical to TRBD2. Germline V gene sequence: CDR1 SGHRS, CDR2 YFSETQ. V was clipped by 7 bases and J by 0 bases; unmatched bases: 11. The CDR3 runs 16 residues. CDR3 in DNA: TGCGCCAGCTATCATCTAGCGGCGGGTAGCACAGATACGCAGTATTTT. Translated, it gives CASYHLAAGSTDTQYF. Supplemented by reference TRBV5-1 and TRBJ2-3, the full variable domain reads KAGVTQTPRYLIKTRGQQVTLSCSPISGHRSVSWYQQTPGQGLQFLFEYFSETQRNKGNFPGRFSGRQFSNSRSEMNVSTLELGDSALYLCASYHLAAGSTDTQYFGPGTRLTVL.

V is TRBV7-2 and J is TRBJ1-1; D is perhaps TRBD1 (6 bases). Per germline, CDR1 SGHTA and CDR2 FQGNSA. This CDR3 is built from 16 residues. V was cut by 1 base and J by 4 bases, with 16 bases left in between. The DNA for the CDR3 is TGTGCCAGCAGCTTAGTCAGGGTCAGGGGAAGCACTGAAGCTTTCTTT. Translation: CASSLVRVRGSTEAFF.

This clone came up a few times. The chain combines TRBV9 with TRBJ2-3; D gene unclear. Germline loops: CDR1 SGDLS, CDR2 YYNGEE. The germline V and J ends were trimmed by 6 bases and 2 bases, with 16 bases remaining between them. There are 15 residues in the CDR3. The DNA for the CDR3 is TGTGCCAGCACCCTATCAGGAGCATCCACAGATACGCAGTATTTT. Translated, it gives CASTLSGASTDTQYF.

The rearrangement uses TRBV30 and TRBJ1-6, with TRBD1 identical over 9 bases. Trimming at V came to 5 bases and at J to 10 bases, leaving 18 bases not matched to a gene. Germline V gene lookup returns CDR1 GTSNPN and CDR2 SVGIG (reference sequence). The CDR3 loop spans 17 amino acids. The DNA of the CDR3 is TGTGCCTGGCGTTCGCTACGTACGGGACAGGGTGGATCACCCCTCCACTTT. Its protein is CAWRSLRTGQGGSPLHF.

J is TRBJ2-3 and V is TRBV5-1; perhaps TRBD2 as D (7 bases). The germline CDR1 and CDR2 sequences are SGHRS and YFSETQ. Trimming stripped 4 bases from V and 4 bases from J, with 25 bases between. CDR3 length: 18 residues. The CDR3 loop reads CASSPRLGGRNSPDTQYF. CDR3 DNA: TGCGCCAGCAGCCCCCGGTTGGGGGGGCGCAATTCGCCAGATACGCAGTATTTT.

CDR3 coding DNA: TGCGCCAGCAGCTTGGATGGTAAGGCCCGGGAGCAGTACGTC. It is translated as CASSLDGKAREQYV. This chain links TRBV5-1 with TRBJ2-7, with D unresolved. CDR1 SGHRS and CDR2 YFSETQ come from the germline V gene. V was clipped by 0 bases and J by 7 bases, with 14 bases between them. The CDR3 totals 14 residues.

This chain uses TRBV9 with TRBJ2-1, with a tentative D call TRBD2 (5 bases). Trimming left V 0 bases short and J 1 base short, with 8 bases between. Per germline, CDR1 SGDLS and CDR2 YYNGEE. CDR3 size: 15 residues. CDR3 amino acids: CASSVGLASYNEQFF. The CDR3 nucleotides read TGTGCCAGCAGCGTAGGGCTAGCATCCTACAATGAGCAGTTCTTC. The full variable domain, with the rest looked up from reference TRBV9 and TRBJ2-1, is DSGVTQTPKHLITATGQRVTLRCSPRSGDLSVYWYQQSLDQGLQFLIQYYNGEERAKGNILERFSAQQFPDLHSELNLSSLELGDSALYFCASSVGLASYNEQFFGPGTRLTVL.